This TCR beta chain was observed in a study of OX40 agonist ivuxolimab in advanced cancers. Study in general: An agonistic human IgG2 monoclonal antibody against OX40 (CD134) was given.

General observations from the study: Clonal expansion from baseline to week 6 occurred in both CD4+ and CD8+ T cells.

Data came from immunoSEQ multiplex PCR; TCRdb stores just in-frame clones and leaves some out. Among 50,000 to 65,000 clones listed, 81% were seen once. Points on this clone: Its antigen is unknown.

The CDR3 sequence is 15 residues long. Germline-derived CDR1 and CDR2 are SNHLY and FYNNEI. The V and J ends lost 0 bases and 6 bases, in that order; junction bases with no gene match: 4. Sequencing used CD4+ or CD8+ T cells sorted from blood, obtained in a trial of the OX40 agonist ivuxolimab. This chain connects TRBV2 to TRBJ2-3; 9 positions match TRBD1. This receptor was obtained from an adult with an advanced solid tumor such as melanoma, head and neck, liver or kidney cancer. The CDR3: CASSEARTGADTQYF. In DNA form, the CDR3 reads TGTGCCAGCAGTGAAGCCAGGACAGGGGCTGATACGCAGTATTTT.